This is a list of T cell receptor beta chains from one sample in a study of CD8 T cells in ankylosing spondylitis. MiXCR was run by TCRdb on the 5' RACE reads, yielding one entry per CDR3 protein. Of 200,000 to 300,000 distinct CDR3 sequences listed, 10% to 13% are singletons. The sequenced sample was blood, either unsorted or a sorted T cell fraction (not recorded which). Receptors originate from a male donor with ankylosing spondylitis or in good health (not recorded which). Both conserved end residues are part of each CDR3.

TRBV2,TRBJ1-1,CASRIDRVNTEAFF
TRBV6-2/TRBV6-3,TRBJ2-3,CASSYSGQAWGDTQYF
TRBV11-2,TRBJ2-1,CASSPLSGRLNEQFF
TRBV20-1,TRBJ2-5,CSAHHRGQETQYF
TRBV7-2,TRBJ2-7,CASSLQGALREQYF
TRBV21-1,TRBJ2-6,CASSHPNRGASSGANVLTF
TRBV5-1,TRBJ1-3,CASSLDVSSGNTIYF
TRBV7-9,TRBJ2-1,CASSQGLAANNEQFF
TRBV3-1,TRBJ1-6,CASSQDPSVGSPLHF
TRBV28,TRBJ1-4,CASSYRGTNEKLFF
TRBV7-9,TRBJ2-3,CASSPRDRASDTQYF
TRBV30,TRBJ2-3,CAWSGSGTPRGDTQYF
TRBV29-1,TRBJ1-5,CSVAGGSGNQPQHF
TRBV18,TRBJ1-2,CASSPGDGYTF
TRBV20-1,TRBJ1-3,CSAIVRGPGNTIYF
TRBV3-1,TRBJ1-1,CASSHSTGGGTEAFF
TRBV6-2/TRBV6-3,TRBJ2-7,CASSSLQGGSGYFYEQYF
TRBV5-6,TRBJ1-5,CASSLGTGDSNQPQHF
TRBV6-1,TRBJ1-5,CATQGDLSNQPQHF
TRBV3-1,TRBJ2-2,CASSLAASTGELFF
TRBV9,TRBJ2-2,CASSVGLAGTGELFF
TRBV29-1,TRBJ1-2,CSVTGEEVDGYTF
TRBV20-1,TRBJ2-3,CSAPGLAGDTDTQYF
TRBV7-8,TRBJ1-2,CASSYQTVNYGYTF
TRBV5-1,TRBJ1-2,CASSLANPQGTGYTF
TRBV2,TRBJ2-3,CASRGLADPDTQYF
TRBV5-1,TRBJ2-3,CASSLAGHPSTDTQYF
TRBV20-1,TRBJ1-6,CSASAQGLNSPLHF
TRBV20-1,TRBJ2-5,CSSNPGGVDTQYF
TRBV7-2,TRBJ2-7,CASSITGGFSDEQYF
TRBV20-1,TRBJ2-7,CSARDHPYEQYF